Listed here are 30 T cell receptor beta chains from one sample, sequenced in a study of blood T cell repertoires in COVID-19. The repertoire was sequenced with immunoSEQ multiplex PCR; TCRdb's copy has only in-frame clones and lacks some. The table lists hundreds of thousands of clones, less than 85% of them singletons. The sequencing input was peripheral blood. These receptor sequences come from a woman aged 80 or older with active or convalescent COVID-19.

The V gene is TRBV5-1, the J gene TRBJ1-5; 7 nucleotides line up with TRBD1. This CDR3 region has 15 residues. Germline assignment: CDR1 SGHRS and CDR2 YFSETQ. Losses at the gene ends were 0 bases for V and 6 bases for J; bases not matched to a gene: 6. CDR3 bases: TGCGCCAGCAGCTTGGGTGACAGGGAGGCTCAGCCCCAGCATTTT. Translating it yields CASSLGDREAQPQHF.

In nucleotides, the CDR3 is TGTGCCAGCGGACGGAGACTAGCTACTCCAGATACGCAGTATTTT. Encoded protein: CASGRRLATPDTQYF. This chain joins TRBV2 and TRBJ2-3, with 7 bases matching TRBD2. CDR3 size: 15 residues. V dropped 8 bases and J dropped 4; count of bases not matched to a gene: 12. Germline assignment: CDR1 SNHLY and CDR2 FYNNEI.

This clone was observed once. The chain links TRBV24-1 to TRBJ2-7, with D perhaps matching TRBD2 (6 bases). The CDR3 totals 14 residues. Trimming stripped 5 bases from V and 0 bases from J, with 10 bases between. From germline, CDR1 is KGHDR and CDR2 SFDVKD. The DNA of the CDR3 is TGTGCCACCAGTGCGGGGCGGGGCTCCTACGAGCAGTACTTC. The encoded protein is CATSAGRGSYEQYF.

A single count supports this clone. The chain employs TRBV5-8 and TRBJ1-2, with 7 bases matching TRBD1. The CDR3 extends over 15 amino acids. Germline V gene lookup returns CDR1 SGHTS and CDR2 YDEGEE. V lost 4 bases to trimming and J lost 1 base; unmatched junction nucleotides: 7. CDR3 nucleotide sequence: TGTGCCAGCAGCCGGGGACAGAGGAGTAACTATGGCTACACCTTC. Translated, it gives CASSRGQRSNYGYTF.

This rearrangement joins TRBV7-9 to TRBJ2-7, with 7 bases aligning to TRBD1. Germline V CDR1 and CDR2: SEHNR, FQNEAQ (reference sequence). The CDR3 is made up of 14 amino acids. Trimming cost V 1 base and J 4 bases; bases outside gene matches: 4. The CDR3 is CASSLGDRNYEQYF. CDR3 sequence (DNA): TGTGCCAGCAGCTTAGGGGACAGAAATTACGAGCAGTACTTC.

This clone has only a few counts. The rearrangement links TRBV3-1 (or the pseudogene TRBV3-2) to TRBJ2-1; D is perhaps TRBD2 (5 bases). The CDR3 is 16 residues long. CDR1 LGHDT and CDR2 YNNKEL come from the germline V gene (reference sequence). The ends were cut back, 1 base at V and 4 bases at J, with 14 bases in the middle. CDR3 residues: CASSQVFGDRYNEQFF. As DNA, the CDR3 is TGTGCCAGCAGCCAAGTATTCGGGGATCGATACAATGAGCAGTTCTTC.

This sequence joins TRBV28 and TRBJ1-1; TRBD1 matches at 12 bases. The J segment lost 1 base and the V segment lost 7 bases, leaving 7 bases of the junction unmatched. Germline CDR1 MDHEN, CDR2 SYDVKM. The CDR3 is made up of 16 amino acids. The CDR3 loop reads CASIGTGGGKNTEAFF. The CDR3 region has the DNA TGTGCCAGCATTGGGACAGGGGGCGGAAAGAACACTGAAGCTTTCTTT.

The V gene is TRBV18, the J gene TRBJ1-3; TRBD1 might be the D (6 bases). From germline, CDR1 is KGHSH and CDR2 LQKENI. The CDR3 sequence is 17 residues long. Trimming took off 0 bases at V and 2 bases at J, with 14 bases between the two ends. CDR3 loop: CASSPPGGAPPGNTIYF. CDR3 DNA: TGTGCCAGCTCACCACCGGGGGGGGCGCCCCCTGGAAACACCATATATTTT.

The chain uses TRBV5-1 and TRBJ2-1; perhaps TRBD1 as D (6 bases). The V gene's germline CDR1 is SGHRS and CDR2 YFSETQ. Trimming removed 2 bases from V and 5 bases from J, with 14 bases in between. The CDR3 runs 15 residues. DNA of the CDR3: TGCGCCAGCAGCTTAATGGGGGCCGTACACAATGAGCAGTTCTTC. Amino acid sequence: CASSLMGAVHNEQFF.

This clone was counted only a few times. The genes are TRBV28 and TRBJ1-1; D unclear. The germline V gene encodes CDR1 MDHEN and CDR2 SYDVKM. Trimming cost V 7 bases and J 0 bases, with 9 bases left between them. This CDR3 spans 13 amino acids. The CDR3 loop reads CASMMSMNTEAFF. The CDR3 DNA is TGTGCCAGCATGATGAGCATGAACACTGAAGCTTTCTTT.

V is TRBV5-4 and J is TRBJ1-2; no definite D call. The CDR3 consists of 14 residues. V lost 2 bases and J 4 bases, leaving 12 bases between the germline ends. Per germline, CDR1 SGHNT and CDR2 YYREEE (reference sequence). CDR3 in DNA: TGTGCCAGCAGCTTCCAAGAGGCGGGCTATGGCTACACCTTC. Translation gives CASSFQEAGYGYTF.

J is TRBJ2-3 and V is TRBV7-6, with D hard to call. V lost 1 base and J 2 bases, leaving 10 bases between the germline ends. The CDR3 consists of 15 residues. CDR1 and CDR2 (germline): SGHVS, FNYEAQ. For the CDR3, the DNA is TGTGCCAGCAGCTTAGGACACCCCTACACAGATACGCAGTATTTT. Residues: CASSLGHPYTDTQYF.

The rearrangement uses TRBV3-1 (or the pseudogene TRBV3-2) and TRBJ1-1, with unresolved D. The V end was cut by 1 base, the J end by 1 base, with 4 bases between. CDR3 length: 13 residues. Germline V gives CDR1 LGHDT, CDR2 YNNKEL (reference sequence). The CDR3 protein is CASSQGRNTEAFF. The CDR3 DNA sequence: TGTGCCAGCAGCCAAGGGAGGAACACTGAAGCTTTCTTT.

The chain couples TRBV20-1 to TRBJ2-7; weak D call: TRBD1 (5 bases). CDR1 and CDR2 from the germline V gene are DFQATT and SNEGSKA (reference sequence). The CDR3 contains 14 residues. Trimming took 3 bases from V and 6 from J, leaving 18 bases between them. The CDR3 DNA is TGCAGTGCTAGTTTGTCCCTTTCAGGGCGCGAGCAGTACTTC. This encodes CSASLSLSGREQYF.

CDR3 bases: TGTGCCAGCATGGAGGGAGGTGAAAAACTGTTTTTT. It yields the protein CASMEGGEKLFF. V usage is TRBV21-1 and J usage is TRBJ1-4. TRBV21-1 is deemed a pseudogene. The CDR3 is 12 residues long.

This chain's CDR3 is CASSERSYGYTF. CDR3 nucleotide sequence: TGTGCCAGCAGTGAACGGAGCTATGGCTACACCTTC. The rearrangement uses TRBV2 and TRBJ1-2, with D unclear. Deletions cut 2 bases from V and 4 bases from J, with 5 bases between. The CDR3 extends over 12 amino acids. Germline values: CDR1 SNHLY, CDR2 FYNNEI.

This clone was observed a single time. The V gene is TRBV6-5, the J gene TRBJ2-2; the D is unclear. Trimming took 11 bases from V and 1 from J, leaving 8 bases between them. The CDR3 has 12 amino acids. CDR1 and CDR2 (germline): MNHEY, SVGAGI. This CDR3 reads CAVLRNTGELFF. The CDR3 region has the DNA TGTGCCGTACTTCGGAACACCGGGGAGCTGTTTTTT.

This chain uses TRBV27 with TRBJ2-3; 7 nucleotides line up with TRBD2. Germline V gives CDR1 MNHEY, CDR2 SMNVEV (reference sequence). Losses at the gene ends were 8 bases for V and 0 bases for J; bases not matched to a gene: 5. This CDR3 contains 14 residues. CDR3 coding DNA: TGTGCCAGCCGGGGGGTGTCGAGCACAGATACGCAGTATTTT. Encoded protein: CASRGVSSTDTQYF.

This clone was seen more than once but under ten times. DNA of the CDR3: TGTGCCAGCAGTCGGGGACAGCCTTACGAGCAGTACTTC. Translating it yields CASSRGQPYEQYF. The gene calls are TRBV6-2 or TRBV6-3 and TRBJ2-7; TRBD1 agrees at 7 bases. This CDR3 is 13 amino acids long. Germline V lookup: CDR1 MNHEY, CDR2 SVGEGT. With V trimmed by 5 bases and J by 4 bases, 5 bases remained unmatched.

This chain joins TRBV27 and TRBJ1-4; D not resolved. Germline CDR1 reads MNHEY; CDR2 reads SMNVEV (reference sequence). Trimming shortened V by 3 bases and J by 7 bases, and 9 bases separated the two germline ends. The CDR3 contains 13 residues. CDR3: CASSFWLAEKLFF. In nucleotides, the CDR3 is TGTGCCAGCAGTTTTTGGCTGGCTGAAAAACTGTTTTTT.

This clone was picked up a small number of times. The rearrangement uses TRBV19 and TRBJ1-5; the D gene is possibly TRBD1 (6 bases). CDR3 length equals 15 residues. V was pared by 4 bases and J by 7 bases, with 17 bases between. Germline values: CDR1 LNHDA, CDR2 SQIVND (reference sequence). For the CDR3, the DNA is TGTGCCAGTAGTACCCGGGAGGACAGAAGCCAGCCCCAGCATTTT. The encoded protein is CASSTREDRSQPQHF.

This chain connects TRBV3-1 (or the pseudogene TRBV3-2) to TRBJ2-7, with 7 bases that match TRBD1. This CDR3 has 13 residues. Germline CDR1 LGHDT, CDR2 YNNKEL (reference sequence). V lost 4 bases to trimming and J lost 9 bases; unmatched junction nucleotides: 9. CDR3 coding DNA: TGTGCCAGCAGCCCCGGGACAGTATCAAGGCAGTACTTC. It yields the protein CASSPGTVSRQYF.

The chain employs TRBV1 and TRBJ2-3; the D call TRBD2 from the table was never checked on the DNA. TRBV1 is recorded as a pseudogene. The CDR3 runs 16 residues. The CDR3 DNA is TGCACCAGCAGCCATCCTTGCGGGATCCGCACAGATACGCAGTATTTT. Translation: CTSSHPCGIRTDTQYF.

The sample holds one count of this clone. Compared with germline, one end of the junction differs, possibly owing to a read error. The rearrangement uses TRBV7-7 and TRBJ2-5; TRBD2 matches at 14 bases. Germline V gene data show CDR1 as SSHAT and CDR2 as FNYEAQ (reference sequence). CDR3 length equals 20 residues. CDR3 region: CASSLVFSGTSGSWGETQYF. CDR3 coding DNA: TGTGCTAGCAGCTTAGTATTTAGCGGGACTAGCGGGAGCTGGGGAGAGACCCAGTACTTC. The variable domain in full, completed from reference TRBV7-7 and TRBJ2-5, reads GAGVSQSPRYKVTKRGQDVTLRCDPISSHATLYWYQQALGQGPEFLTYFNYEAQPDKSGLPSDRFSAERPEGSISTLTIQRTEQRDSAMYRCASSLVFSGTSGSWGETQYFGPGTRLLVL.

The V gene is TRBV7-6, the J gene TRBJ1-3; tentatively, D is TRBD1 (6 bases). The CDR3 spans 15 residues. The ends were cut back, 5 bases at V and 3 bases at J, with 14 bases in the middle. Germline values: CDR1 SGHVS, CDR2 FNYEAQ. DNA of the CDR3: TGTGCCAGCAGCCGAGACGGGACATTTGGAAACACCATATATTTT. Encoded protein: CASSRDGTFGNTIYF. Full variable domain (missing parts from reference TRBV7-6 and TRBJ1-3): GAGVSQSPRYKVTKRGQDVALRCDPISGHVSLYWYRQALGQGPEFLTYFNYEAQQDKSGLPNDRFSAERPEGSISTLTIQRTEQRDSAMYRCASSRDGTFGNTIYFGEGSWLTVV.

The CDR3 protein is CASSVTPLGRDGTGELFF. CDR3 DNA sequence: TGTGCCAGCAGTGTAACCCCGCTAGGCAGGGATGGCACCGGGGAGCTGTTTTTT. The chain joins TRBV2 to TRBJ2-2; D perhaps matches TRBD1 (5 bases). Trimming stripped 4 bases from V and 4 bases from J, with 22 bases between. Germline V gene sequence: CDR1 SNHLY, CDR2 FYNNEI. The CDR3 consists of 18 residues.

Turning to this clone: Germline and junction disagree at one end, which may indicate a read error. The chain employs TRBV3-1 (or the pseudogene TRBV3-2) and TRBJ1-2; maybe TRBD1 (6 bases). The CDR3 length is 14 residues. CDR1 is LGHDT, CDR2 YNNKEL, per germline (reference sequence). CDR3: CASSPGVSNYVYTF. For the CDR3, the DNA is TGTGCCAGCAGCCCAGGGGTGAGCAACTATGTCTACACCTTC.

V and J are TRBV28 and TRBJ2-2, with TRBD1 matching over 7 bases. The CDR3 length is 12 residues. Germline V gene sequence: CDR1 MDHEN, CDR2 SYDVKM. Trimming took 7 bases from V and 4 from J; bases not matched to a gene: 0. CDR3 in amino acids: CASNRGTGELFF. In DNA form, the CDR3 reads TGTGCCAGCAACAGGGGCACCGGGGAGCTGTTTTTT.

The gene calls are TRBV19 and TRBJ2-7; D is possibly TRBD2 (6 bases). This CDR3 contains 14 residues. Germline V gene lookup returns CDR1 LNHDA and CDR2 SQIVND (reference sequence). V lost 3 bases and J lost 0, with 9 bases in between. This CDR3 is CASSIAGSSYEQYF. The CDR3 DNA is TGTGCCAGTAGTATCGCGGGAAGCTCCTACGAGCAGTACTTC. The whole variable domain, filled in from reference TRBV19 and TRBJ2-7, reads DGGITQSPKYLFRKEGQNVTLSCEQNLNHDAMYWYRQDPGQGLRLIYYSQIVNDFQKGDIAEGYSVSREKKESFPLTVTSAQKNPTAFYLCASSIAGSSYEQYFGPGTRLTVT.

This clone was observed a single time. The J gene is TRBJ1-2, the V gene TRBV4-2; D is uncertain. The germline V and J ends were trimmed by 0 bases and 5 bases, with 13 bases remaining between them. The germline gives CDR1 LGHNA, CDR2 YNFKEQ. The CDR3 spans 15 residues. CDR3 amino acids: CASSQDRAAAYGYTF. In nucleotides, the CDR3 is TGTGCCAGCAGCCAAGATCGCGCGGCAGCTTATGGCTACACCTTC.